This passage covers 8 T cell receptor beta chains from one sample sequenced in a study of sequential checkpoint blockade in melanoma. The method was immunoSEQ multiplex PCR; TCRdb's version includes in-frame clones alone and lacks a portion of them. The sample includes roughly 36,000 clones, 32% seen only once; the top ten take about 1.6%. The treatment is: randomized to nivolumab then ipilimumab (arm A) or the reverse (arm B). This material consisted of tumor tissue (inferred from file names), taken from a patient given nivolumab and ipilimumab in sequence. These TCRs come from a human donor with melanoma.

The V and J genes are TRBV28 and TRBJ1-2, with D perhaps TRBD1 (6 bases). Germline CDR1 MDHEN, CDR2 SYDVKM. Trimming left V 5 bases short and J 0 bases short, with 16 bases between. This CDR3 spans 16 amino acids. The CDR3 sequence is CASSPMGGQANYGYTF. The CDR3 nucleotides read TGTGCCAGCAGTCCCATGGGGGGCCAAGCTAACTATGGCTACACCTTC.

The J gene is TRBJ2-7, the V gene TRBV19; tentative D call: TRBD2 (5 bases). Trimming cost V 5 bases and J 5 bases, with 13 bases left between them. Germline V gene sequence: CDR1 LNHDA, CDR2 SQIVND (reference sequence). The CDR3 has 13 residues. DNA for the CDR3: TGTGCCAGTAGTTTCCGGACCGGGGACGAGCAGTACTTC. Translation: CASSFRTGDEQYF.

V and J are TRBV30 and TRBJ2-3; 11 bases match TRBD2. The trim removed 5 bases at V and 2 bases at J, leaving 6 bases unmatched. From germline, CDR1 is GTSNPN and CDR2 SVGIG (reference sequence). The CDR3 covers 15 residues. CDR3 nucleotides: TGTGCCTGGGAGATAGCGGGGGGGCTCACAGATACGCAGTATTTT. This gives the protein CAWEIAGGLTDTQYF.

The chain links TRBV11-3 to TRBJ1-5; D remains unclear. Germline CDR1 SGHNT, CDR2 YENEEA. V dropped 6 bases and J dropped 2 bases, with 11 bases sitting between them. CDR3 length: 14 amino acids. Written as DNA, the CDR3 is TGTGCCAGCAGTCCGGAGGGTGGCAATCAGCCCCAGCATTTT. Residues: CASSPEGGNQPQHF.

This clone was counted a few times. The rearrangement joins TRBV7-2 to TRBJ2-2; D is uncertain. This CDR3 spans 13 amino acids. Trimming stripped 5 bases from V and 6 bases from J, with 10 bases between. Germline values: CDR1 SGHTA, CDR2 FQGNSA. The CDR3 region has the DNA TGTGCCAGCAGCGCCACGAGCGCCGGGGAGCTGTTTTTT. Its translation: CASSATSAGELFF.

The CDR3 reads CASTPQENQPQHF. As DNA, the CDR3 is TGTGCCAGTACCCCCCAAGAGAATCAGCCCCAGCATTTT. The genes are TRBV19 and TRBJ1-5, with no clear D. The CDR3 consists of 13 residues. Germline CDR1 LNHDA, CDR2 SQIVND (reference sequence). Trimming took 7 bases from V and 4 from J, leaving 11 bases between them.

Only a few counts were recorded for this clone. This rearrangement joins TRBV11-3 to TRBJ2-3, with D possibly being TRBD1 (6 bases). The V end lost 5 bases, the J end lost 3 bases, and 15 bases lay between the germline ends. Germline V gives CDR1 SGHNT, CDR2 YENEEA. This CDR3 region has 15 residues. The CDR3: CASSPSGGPTDTQYF. In DNA, the CDR3 is TGTGCCAGCAGCCCGTCTGGGGGCCCAACAGATACGCAGTATTTT.

This clone came up a few times. The chain carries TRBV6-8 and TRBJ1-1, with 11 bases lining up with TRBD1. The CDR3 runs 14 residues. The germline CDR1 and CDR2 sequences are MNHGY and SAAAGT. V was pared by 6 bases and J by 8 bases, with 8 bases of the junction left unmatched. CDR3 coding DNA: TGTGCCAGCAGATCGGGACAGGGGGTCAGGGAAGCTTTCTTT. Amino acids: CASRSGQGVREAFF.